The T cell receptor (beta chain) described here comes from a study of cytomegalovirus exposure and HLA in healthy donors (dated by TCRdb to 2015 to 2018). With respect to the entire study: An earlier analysis of several hundred of the donors reported more than 250 Gb of sequence data and roughly 110 million unique TCR beta sequences from 150 million to 200 million T cells. Around 300 gigabases of sequencing data and approximately 80 million unique TCR sequences were included in an early release covering 500 to 750 HLA-typed donors. Among the 398 genotyped donors, around 81% belonged to the genetic ancestry cluster associated with self-reported Caucasian donors. The study aimed to test whether cataloging public T cell receptors could reveal signatures of past pathogen exposure. The T cell repertoires of several hundred subjects were profiled by immunosequencing and related to cytomegalovirus serostatus. Along with the roughly 610-subject first cohort, a separate validation cohort of over 90 different subjects was used. To predict cytomegalovirus infection status, the study brought together high-throughput TCR immunosequencing, statistical association of individual TCRs with disease status, and machine learning. A later analysis re-examined previously published TCR beta repertoires from more than 550 donors and added high-resolution HLA genotyping to investigate patterns of TCR occurrence. Rather than drawing on any new phenotypic data, the later analysis identified candidate immune exposures from TCR beta sequences and the way those sequences occurred across donors. An earlier analysis of some 600 of the donors applied high-throughput TCR beta sequencing to assess whether each TCR beta V gene segment acted as functional or pseudogenic. Donor age, sex, ethnicity and CMV serostatus were collected together with the repertoire data. In a later genetic analysis, genome-wide SNP genotypes for about three fifths of the 666 donors were used, and that subset was treated as a discovery cohort. Every discovery cohort repertoire had been produced on one sequencing platform. HLA typing included class I and class II loci at four-digit resolution. Typing coverage differed by locus: A, B, C, DRB1 and DQB1 were typed in about 620-630 donors, DQA1 in about 550, DPA1 in approximately 600, and DPB1 in roughly 450. About five DR-DQ haplotypes were treated as single units for association and clustering because of strong linkage in the cohort. Among 300 to 500 genotyped donors of the cohort, an average of roughly 230,000 unique TCR beta nucleotide sequences was sequenced per donor, of which 15% to 20% were non-productive. Results and caveats for the whole study, not just this receptor: When HLA alleles, especially DR and DQ, strongly co-occurred, attributing TCR associations to individual alleles was difficult. Most TCR sequences were seen in very few donors, while some public TCRs were found in many individuals. A later genetic analysis reported fewer N-insertions in productive TCRs among donors in an Asian-associated ancestry cluster than the roughly 700-donor mean. The authors suggested that the approach could potentially be generalized to other disease states and immunological phenotypes. The classifier was reported to diagnose cytomegalovirus status with high specificity and sensitivity in both the original cohort and the validation cohort. V-gene and J-gene trimming of TCR beta chains was associated with a missense DCLRE1C variant in a later genetic analysis, and the association was replicated in an independent cohort. Roughly uniform sequencing depth across donors was assumed in presence/absence analyses, although this assumption may not hold. The cohort was sequenced for TCR beta chains only, and without alpha or paired-chain data the features that could be detected were limited. The only immune exposure information available for the cohort was CMV serostatus. In a later analysis, several top co-occurrence clusters were reported to appear linked to parvovirus B19, influenza, CMV and Epstein-Barr virus. Because HLA typing was missing for some donors at each locus, association tests included only the typed subset. Specific HLA alleles were associated with 15,000 to 20,000 TCR beta sequences at a false discovery rate of 0.05 in a later analysis. Correlated functional status among segregating V segments might reflect linkage disequilibrium, but an unknown experimental factor could not be ruled out. In a later analysis, HLA-associated TCR beta chains showed more clonal expansion and lower generation probabilities than non-associated chains that were equally common. In the study, 164 TCR beta chains were listed as associated with cytomegalovirus. Some IMGT-functional V segments, including TRBV6-2 and TRBV6-3, could not be distinguished by the 87-base-pair reads and were therefore excluded. Broadly in line with IMGT annotations, most TCR beta V segments showed up in productive rearrangements about 87% or about 30% of the time in an earlier analysis of several hundred of the donors. A few of the identified cytomegalovirus-associated TCR beta chains were confirmed in vitro to be specific for cytomegalovirus antigens. A group of highly shared sequence variants was considered likely to be a technical artifact of the sequencing pipeline. A further reported finding was that TCR beta sequences accurately predicted the HLA-A and HLA-B alleles for most subjects in the first cohort. A later analysis found that TCR association rates varied across HLA loci, with DRB1 alleles showing the most associated TCRs and HLA-C alleles the fewest. Because counts were too low, about 18 rarely observed V segments, including chromosome 9 orphons, were excluded from the earlier analysis of under 650 of the donors. Most CMV-associated TCR beta chains appeared to be HLA-restricted in a later analysis, and the HLA associations seemed to be driven largely by CMV exposure.

The cohort comprised more than 550 healthy bone marrow donors. Cohort members were all nominally healthy when sampled, although unrecorded immune exposures were likely present. The donor was CMV seronegative and belonged to the group of over 300 seronegative cohort members. A peripheral blood sample was collected from each donor, and TCR beta sequencing was performed on peripheral blood mononuclear cells. Genomic DNA extraction from the blood cell samples was performed with the Qiagen DNeasy Blood Extraction Kit. The library was generated by the immunoSEQ multiplex PCR assay. The multiplex PCR relied on a mix of 60 forward primers for TCR Vbeta segments and 13 reverse primers for TCR Jbeta segments. A multiplex PCR assay on genomic DNA amplified the CDR3 region of rearranged TCR beta genes. The Illumina HiSeq System was used to sequence the amplified TCR beta libraries as 87-base-pair reads. The source study handled its data this way. A later analysis tallied tens of millions of unique TCR beta chains across the 666 repertoires, and some 12 million of those chains were shared by two or more donors. To remove PCR and sequencing errors, raw reads were error-corrected and collapsed into unique sequences using a nearest-neighbor algorithm that merged closely related sequences. Alignment of CDR3 sequences to IMGT reference sequences was used to assign V, D and J gene segments. For a sequence to be retained, a match of at least six nucleotides was required to both a V gene segment and a J gene segment. Rearrangements were classified as productive when the CDR3 lacked stop codons and remained in frame with V and J, and all other rearrangements were classified as non-productive. CDR3 was defined according to IMGT convention as the region running from the second conserved V-encoded cysteine to the conserved J-encoded phenylalanine. Sequences without an unambiguous match to a single V gene segment were excluded from the earlier analysis of approximately 600 of the donors. An earlier analysis of several hundred of the donors classified V segments as functional when productive rearrangements were above 56.7% and as segregating when the standard deviation between donors was above 5%. A statistical classification framework was built to diagnose cytomegalovirus status from the catalog of TCR beta chain sequences. A later analysis assigned V and J genes by comparing TCR nucleotide sequences with IMGT/GENE-DB human TR gene sequences. The TCRdist pipeline was used in a later analysis to assign CDR3 sequences and most-parsimonious VDJ recombination scenarios. In a later analysis, each TCR beta chain was defined by its CDR3 amino acid sequence together with its V-gene family, and reads lacking a unique V-gene family were excluded. A later analysis removed roughly 590 highly shared, low-generation-probability nucleotide sequences to deal with suspected cross-contamination and a sequencing artifact. For each public chain, a later analysis derived a clonal expansion index from normalized ranks of inferred template counts within each repertoire. A later analysis computed generation probabilities with a VDJ recombination model fitted to out-of-frame rearrangements, and checked the results against IGoR. A later analysis scored TCR-TCR, TCR-HLA and TCR-CMV co-occurrence with hypergeometric tests, applying a repertoire-size bias correction to TCR pairs. A later analysis estimated false discovery rates by permuting HLA or CMV assignments 20 times. In a later analysis, co-occurring TCRs were grouped with DBSCAN, and TCRdist sequence similarity was added when clustering was performed within HLA-allele-positive subsets. For co-occurrence clustering, repertoires with fewer than 30,000 or more than 120,000 public chains were excluded, along with 4 to 6 repertoires with anomalous nucleotide sharing. TCRdb took this table from immuneACCESS and kept in-frame rearrangements with V and J called. Such tables lack part of the clones; where checked against another copy, unresolved V genes explain under half of the gap, and the rest is unexplained. The V and J calls and clone size were taken over from that table, and D and trimming were inferred from the DNA. This sample has hundreds of thousands of clones in its table, and around 88% of those were observed once. The leading ten clones occupy approximately 1% of the sample.

The CDR3 sequence holds 15 residues, the cysteine and phenylalanine included. Of the read, only the CDR3 DNA is kept; its 45 bases are in frame from base 1. The germline V gene encodes CDR1 SGHRS and CDR2 YFSETQ. Comment on this clone: Which antigen it targets is not known. No qualities accompany the bases; no much larger clone lies one base away.

The rearrangement combines TRBV5-1 with TRBJ2-5; the D gene assignment is ambiguous. The DNA end favors TRBJ2-7, so the J call may be wrong. Input material: PBMCs. This sequence was found in a woman younger than 30 in good health and CMV-seronegative. The DNA reads as follows: TGCGCCAGCAGCTTGGTTTCGTCCTTTACCTACGAGCAGTACTTC. Its translation reads: CASSLVSSFTYEQYF.